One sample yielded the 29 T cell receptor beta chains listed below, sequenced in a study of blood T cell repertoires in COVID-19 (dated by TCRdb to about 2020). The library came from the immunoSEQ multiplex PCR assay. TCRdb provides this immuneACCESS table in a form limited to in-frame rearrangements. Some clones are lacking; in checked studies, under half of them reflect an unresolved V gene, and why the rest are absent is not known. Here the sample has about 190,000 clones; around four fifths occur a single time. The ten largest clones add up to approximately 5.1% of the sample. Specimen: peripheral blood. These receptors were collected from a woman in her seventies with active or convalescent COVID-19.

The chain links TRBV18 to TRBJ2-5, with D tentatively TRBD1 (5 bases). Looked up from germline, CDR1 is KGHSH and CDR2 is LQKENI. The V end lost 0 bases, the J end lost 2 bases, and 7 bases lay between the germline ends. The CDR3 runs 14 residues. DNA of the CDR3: TGTGCCAGCTCACCACCACAGGCTCAAGAGACCCAGTACTTC. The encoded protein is CASSPPQAQETQYF.

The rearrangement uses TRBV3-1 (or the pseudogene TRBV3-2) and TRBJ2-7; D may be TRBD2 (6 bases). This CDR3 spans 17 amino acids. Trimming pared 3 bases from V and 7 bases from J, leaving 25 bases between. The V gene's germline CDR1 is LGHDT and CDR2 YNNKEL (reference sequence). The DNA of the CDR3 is TGTGCCAGCAGCCAGAGGGGCGGCGGGACCACTATACGAGAGCAGTACTTC. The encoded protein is CASSQRGGGTTIREQYF.

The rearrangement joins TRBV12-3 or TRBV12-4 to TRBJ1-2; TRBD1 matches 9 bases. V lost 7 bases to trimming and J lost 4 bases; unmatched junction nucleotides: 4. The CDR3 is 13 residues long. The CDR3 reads CASTPGQGYGYTF. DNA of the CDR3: TGTGCCAGCACCCCGGGACAGGGCTATGGCTACACCTTC.

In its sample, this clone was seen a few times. The CDR3 sequence is CASSDVGATSLHF. CDR3 bases: TGTGCCAGCAGTGATGTGGGGGCGACTTCCCTCCACTTT. The chain has TRBV2 and TRBJ1-6; D might be TRBD1 (6 bases). V lost 3 bases and J 14 bases, leaving 14 bases between the germline ends. Germline V gene sequence: CDR1 SNHLY, CDR2 FYNNEI. CDR3 length: 13 residues.

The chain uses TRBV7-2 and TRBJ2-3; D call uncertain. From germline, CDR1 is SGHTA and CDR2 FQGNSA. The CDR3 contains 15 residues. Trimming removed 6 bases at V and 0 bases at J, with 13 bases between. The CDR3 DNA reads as TGTGCCAGCAGAATAGCCGGCTCTAGCACAGATACGCAGTATTTT. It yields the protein CASRIAGSSTDTQYF.

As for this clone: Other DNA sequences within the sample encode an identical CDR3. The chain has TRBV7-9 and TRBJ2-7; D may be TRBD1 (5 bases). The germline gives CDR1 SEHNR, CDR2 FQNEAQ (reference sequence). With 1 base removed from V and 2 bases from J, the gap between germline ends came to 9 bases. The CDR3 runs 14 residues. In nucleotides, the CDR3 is TGTGCCAGCAGCTTAGGGCAGGGAACCTACGAGCAGTACTTC. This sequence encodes CASSLGQGTYEQYF. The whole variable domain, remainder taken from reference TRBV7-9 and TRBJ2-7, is DTGVSQNPRHKITKRGQNVTFRCDPISEHNRLYWYRQTLGQGPEFLTYFQNEAQLEKSRLLSDRFSAERPKGSFSTLEIQRTEQGDSAMYLCASSLGQGTYEQYFGPGTRLTVT.

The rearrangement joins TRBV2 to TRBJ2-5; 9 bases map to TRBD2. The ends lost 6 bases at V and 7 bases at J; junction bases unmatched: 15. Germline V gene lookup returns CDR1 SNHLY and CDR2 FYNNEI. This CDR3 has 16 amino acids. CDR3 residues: CASSVLAGSRLVTQYF. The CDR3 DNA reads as TGTGCCAGCAGCGTTCTAGCGGGATCGAGGCTTGTGACCCAGTACTTC.

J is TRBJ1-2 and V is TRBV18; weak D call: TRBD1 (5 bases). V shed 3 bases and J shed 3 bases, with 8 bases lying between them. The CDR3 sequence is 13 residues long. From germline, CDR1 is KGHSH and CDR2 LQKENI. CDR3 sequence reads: CASSPRGDYGYTF. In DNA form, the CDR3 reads TGTGCCAGCTCACCTCGGGGGGACTATGGCTACACCTTC.

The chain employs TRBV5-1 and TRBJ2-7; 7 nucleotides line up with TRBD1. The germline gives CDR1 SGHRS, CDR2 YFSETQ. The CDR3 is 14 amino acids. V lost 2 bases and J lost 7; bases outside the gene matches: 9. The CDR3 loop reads CASSLLGQDREQYF. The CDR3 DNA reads TGCGCCAGCAGCTTACTCGGCCAGGACAGGGAGCAGTACTTC.

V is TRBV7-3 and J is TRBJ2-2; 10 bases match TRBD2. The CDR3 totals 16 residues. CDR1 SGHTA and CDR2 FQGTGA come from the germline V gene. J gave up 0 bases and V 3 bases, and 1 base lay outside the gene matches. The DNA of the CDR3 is TGTGCCAGCAGCTTCACTAGCGGGACGAACACCGGGGAGCTGTTTTTT. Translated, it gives CASSFTSGTNTGELFF.

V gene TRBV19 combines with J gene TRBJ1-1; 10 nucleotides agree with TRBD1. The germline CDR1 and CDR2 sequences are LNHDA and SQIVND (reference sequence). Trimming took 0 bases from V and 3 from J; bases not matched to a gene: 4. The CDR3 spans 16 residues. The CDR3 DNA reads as TGTGCCAGTAGTATAGATCGGGACAGGGGCTACACTGAAGCTTTCTTT. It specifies CASSIDRDRGYTEAFF.

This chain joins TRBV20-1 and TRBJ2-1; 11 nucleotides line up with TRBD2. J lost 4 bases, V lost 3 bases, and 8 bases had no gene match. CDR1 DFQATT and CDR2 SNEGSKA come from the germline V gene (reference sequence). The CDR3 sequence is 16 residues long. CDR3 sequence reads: CSASTTGTSGYNEQFF. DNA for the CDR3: TGCAGTGCTAGTACGACCGGGACTAGCGGATACAATGAGCAGTTCTTC.

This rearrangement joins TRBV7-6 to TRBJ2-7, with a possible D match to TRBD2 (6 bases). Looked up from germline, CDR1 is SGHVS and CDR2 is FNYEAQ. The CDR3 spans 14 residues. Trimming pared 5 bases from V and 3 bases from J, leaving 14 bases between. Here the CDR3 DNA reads TGTGCCAGCAGCCCGAGGGACTCTGACTACGAGCAGTACTTC. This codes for CASSPRDSDYEQYF. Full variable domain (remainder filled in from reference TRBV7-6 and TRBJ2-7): GAGVSQSPRYKVTKRGQDVALRCDPISGHVSLYWYRQALGQGPEFLTYFNYEAQQDKSGLPNDRFSAERPEGSISTLTIQRTEQRDSAMYRCASSPRDSDYEQYFGPGTRLTVT.

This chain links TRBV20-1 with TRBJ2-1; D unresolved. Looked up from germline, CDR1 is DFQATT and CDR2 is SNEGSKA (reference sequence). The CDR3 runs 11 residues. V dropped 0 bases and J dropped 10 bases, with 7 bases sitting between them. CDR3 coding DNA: TGCAGTGCTAGAGACGCGAGGGAGCAGTTCTTC. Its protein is CSARDAREQFF.

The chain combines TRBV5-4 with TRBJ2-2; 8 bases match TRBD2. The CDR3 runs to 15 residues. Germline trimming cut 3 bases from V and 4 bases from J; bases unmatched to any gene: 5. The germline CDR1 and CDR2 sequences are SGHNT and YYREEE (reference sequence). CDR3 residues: CASSSAGAVTGELFF. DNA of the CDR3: TGTGCCAGCAGCTCAGCGGGAGCGGTCACCGGGGAGCTGTTTTTT.

CDR3 in DNA: TGTGCCACCAGTGATTTAGTGGGCGGGGAAGAGACCCAGTACTTC. Protein sequence: CATSDLVGGEETQYF. V usage is TRBV24-1 and J usage is TRBJ2-5; maybe TRBD2 (6 bases). Germline V gene sequence: CDR1 KGHDR, CDR2 SFDVKD. This CDR3 contains 15 residues. Deletions cut 1 base from V and 3 bases from J, with 11 bases between.

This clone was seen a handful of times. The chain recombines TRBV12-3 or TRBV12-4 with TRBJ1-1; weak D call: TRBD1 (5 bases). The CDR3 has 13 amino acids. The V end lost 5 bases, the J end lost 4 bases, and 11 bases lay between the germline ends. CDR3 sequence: CASSVGQVTEAFF. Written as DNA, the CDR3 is TGTGCCAGCAGTGTGGGGCAAGTCACTGAAGCTTTCTTT.

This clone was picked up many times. As DNA, the CDR3 is TGTGCCAGCAGCCCCAGCGGGAGGGCCCACAATGAGCAGTTCTTC. Translating it yields CASSPSGRAHNEQFF. The chain couples TRBV7-6 to TRBJ2-1; 10 bases are shared with TRBD2. The CDR3 covers 15 residues. The V gene's germline CDR1 is SGHVS and CDR2 FNYEAQ. With V trimmed by 5 bases and J by 5 bases, 6 bases remained unmatched. Full variable domain (outside the CDR3, taken from reference TRBV7-6 and TRBJ2-1): GAGVSQSPRYKVTKRGQDVALRCDPISGHVSLYWYRQALGQGPEFLTYFNYEAQQDKSGLPNDRFSAERPEGSISTLTIQRTEQRDSAMYRCASSPSGRAHNEQFFGPGTRLTVL.

CDR3 sequence: CASSIDGLAGGGQETQYF. The CDR3 nucleotides are TGTGCCAGTAGTATAGATGGACTAGCGGGAGGAGGGCAAGAGACCCAGTACTTC. The chain recombines TRBV19 with TRBJ2-5; TRBD2 matches 14 bases. CDR1 is LNHDA and CDR2 is SQIVND in the germline V gene (reference sequence). The V and J ends lost 0 bases and 2 bases, in that order; junction bases with no gene match: 5. The CDR3 runs 18 residues.

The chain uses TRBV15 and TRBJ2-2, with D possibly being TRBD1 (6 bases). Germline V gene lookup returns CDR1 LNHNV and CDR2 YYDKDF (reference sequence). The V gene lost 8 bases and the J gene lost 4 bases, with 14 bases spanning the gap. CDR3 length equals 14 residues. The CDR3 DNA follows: TGTGCCACCGCAGGGGTCTCCAGCACCGGGGAGCTGTTTTTT. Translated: CATAGVSSTGELFF.

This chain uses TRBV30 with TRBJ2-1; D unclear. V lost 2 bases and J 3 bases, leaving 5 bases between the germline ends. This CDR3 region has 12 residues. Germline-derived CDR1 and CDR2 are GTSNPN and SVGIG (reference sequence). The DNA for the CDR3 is TGTGCCTGGAGTACCTACTACAATGAGCAGTTCTTC. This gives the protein CAWSTYYNEQFF.

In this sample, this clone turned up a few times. Here the CDR3 DNA reads TGTGCCAGCAGCAAAGCCGGTCAGGTTAACTCTGGGGCCAACGTCCTGACTTTC. Protein sequence: CASSKAGQVNSGANVLTF. This rearrangement joins TRBV21-1 to TRBJ2-6; the D call TRBD1 from the table was never checked on the DNA. TRBV21-1 is given as a pseudogene. CDR3 length: 18 residues.

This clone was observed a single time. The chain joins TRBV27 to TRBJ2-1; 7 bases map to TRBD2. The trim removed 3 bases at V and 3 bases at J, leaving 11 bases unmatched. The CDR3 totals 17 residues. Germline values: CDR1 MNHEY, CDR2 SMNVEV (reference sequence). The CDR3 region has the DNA TGTGCCAGCAGTTTCCGACTAGCTGAATCACTCTACAATGAGCAGTTCTTC. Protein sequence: CASSFRLAESLYNEQFF.

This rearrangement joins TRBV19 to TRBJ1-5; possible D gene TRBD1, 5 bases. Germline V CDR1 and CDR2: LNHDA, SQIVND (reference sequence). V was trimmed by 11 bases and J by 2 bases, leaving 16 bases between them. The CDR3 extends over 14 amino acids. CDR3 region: CAADSLRGNQPQHF. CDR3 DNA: TGTGCCGCAGACAGCCTAAGGGGCAATCAGCCCCAGCATTTT.

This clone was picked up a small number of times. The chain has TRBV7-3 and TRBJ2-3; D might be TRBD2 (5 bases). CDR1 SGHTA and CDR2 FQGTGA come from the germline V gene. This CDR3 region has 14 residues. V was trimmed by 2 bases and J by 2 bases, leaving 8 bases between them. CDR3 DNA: TGTGCCAGCAGCTTAGGCGGGTACACAGATACGCAGTATTTT. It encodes CASSLGGYTDTQYF.

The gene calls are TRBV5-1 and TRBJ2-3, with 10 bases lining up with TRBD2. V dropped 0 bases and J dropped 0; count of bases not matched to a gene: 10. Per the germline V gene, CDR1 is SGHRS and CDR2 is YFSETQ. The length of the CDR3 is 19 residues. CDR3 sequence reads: CASSLGRLAGALSTDTQYF. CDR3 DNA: TGCGCCAGCAGCTTGGGCCGACTAGCGGGCGCCCTGAGCACAGATACGCAGTATTTT.

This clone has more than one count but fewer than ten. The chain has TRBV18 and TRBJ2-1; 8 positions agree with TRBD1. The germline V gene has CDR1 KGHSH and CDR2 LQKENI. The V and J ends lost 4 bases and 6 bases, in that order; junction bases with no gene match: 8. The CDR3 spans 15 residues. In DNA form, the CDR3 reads TGTGCCAGCTCACTAGGACAGGGCAGGGGCAATGAGCAGTTCTTC. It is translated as CASSLGQGRGNEQFF.

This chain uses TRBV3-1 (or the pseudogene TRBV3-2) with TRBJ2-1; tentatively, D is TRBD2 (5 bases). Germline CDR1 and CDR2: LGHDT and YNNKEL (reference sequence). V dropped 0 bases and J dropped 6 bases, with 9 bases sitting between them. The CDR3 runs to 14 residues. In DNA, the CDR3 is TGTGCCAGCAGCCAAGATGGGAGCCTCAATGAGCAGTTCTTC. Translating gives CASSQDGSLNEQFF.

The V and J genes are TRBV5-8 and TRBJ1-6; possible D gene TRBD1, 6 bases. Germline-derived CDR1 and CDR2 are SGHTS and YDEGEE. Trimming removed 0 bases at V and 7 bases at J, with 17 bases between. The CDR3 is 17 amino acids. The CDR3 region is CASSLVQGLSMNSPLHF. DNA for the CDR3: TGTGCCAGCAGCTTGGTTCAGGGGCTGAGTATGAATTCACCCCTCCACTTT.